Below, 21 T cell receptor beta chains from the same sample are listed, as sequenced in a study of blood T cells in healthy people across ages. It was with a sample-barcoded 5' primer and a J-beta primer mix that a second PCR of about 6 to 11 cycles was run. TCRdb re-derived calls from the 5' RACE reads in MiXCR, one entry per CDR3 protein. The data contain more than 500,000 distinct CDR3 sequences, roughly 29% of them seen just once; the ten biggest clones take up around 18%. The sequenced sample consisted of blood. These receptors all stem from a woman aged 70 to 79 in good health.

The chain combines TRBV6-1 with TRBJ2-5, with TRBD1 matching 7 bases. Gene TRBJ2-7 matches the end of the DNA better, so the J call may be wrong. The length of the CDR3 is 14 residues. Germline loops: CDR1 MNHNS, CDR2 SASEGT. The CDR3 loop is CASSETGSFFEQYF. The CDR3 nucleotides read TGTGCCAGCAGTGAGACAGGGTCGTTCTTCGAGCAGTACTTC.

The DNA of the CDR3 is TGCGCCAGCAGCCAGAGGGAGGGCCTGGGTGAAAAACTGTTTTTT. Translation: CASSQREGLGEKLFF. The chain carries TRBV4-1 and TRBJ1-4; D call uncertain. The ends were cut back, 3 bases at V and 7 bases at J, with 15 bases in the middle. The CDR3 length is 15 residues. The germline V gene has CDR1 MGHRA and CDR2 YSYEKL.

In its sample, this clonotype was seen a few times. The chain links TRBV29-1 to TRBJ1-1, with D possibly TRBD1 on 6 matching bases. Germline-derived CDR1 and CDR2 are SQVTM and ANQGSEA. Trimming removed 4 bases at V and 1 base at J, with 16 bases between. The CDR3 has 15 residues. CDR3 residues: CSVAGLGGANTEAFF. CDR3 nucleotide sequence: TGCAGCGTTGCGGGCCTCGGGGGGGCGAACACTGAAGCTTTCTTT. Looking up the rest from reference TRBV29-1 and TRBJ1-1 gives the full variable domain: SAVISQKPSRDICQRGTSLTIQCQVDSQVTMMFWYRQQPGQSLTLIATANQGSEATYESGFVIDKFPISRPNLTFSTLTVSNMSPEDSSIYLCSVAGLGGANTEAFFGQGTRLTVV.

This clonotype has a single count. V gene TRBV12-3 or TRBV12-4 combines with J gene TRBJ2-3; D perhaps matches TRBD1 (5 bases). The CDR3 is 16 amino acids. The V end was cut by 3 bases, the J end by 0 bases, with 13 bases between. The CDR3 protein is CASSFHGRVSTDTQYF. As DNA, the CDR3 is TGTGCCAGCAGTTTCCACGGCAGGGTGAGCACAGATACGCAGTATTTT.

This clonotype was found a few times. The chain employs TRBV14 and TRBJ1-6; the match to TRBD1 covers 7 bases. Germline trimming cut 8 bases from V and 7 bases from J; bases unmatched to any gene: 14. The CDR3 runs to 16 residues. Per germline, CDR1 SGHDN and CDR2 FVKESK. CDR3 in amino acids: CASRDSSKLSNSPLHF. Written as DNA, the CDR3 is TGTGCCAGCCGGGACAGCTCGAAGTTATCAAATTCACCCCTCCACTTT.

The V and J genes are TRBV2 and TRBJ2-7, with D tentatively TRBD2 (6 bases). Looked up from germline, CDR1 is SNHLY and CDR2 is FYNNEI. Trimming stripped 5 bases from V and 9 bases from J, with 20 bases between. There are 14 residues in the CDR3. The CDR3 DNA is TGTGCCAGCAGTCCGGGACTTTTCCCATTCGGGCAGTACTTC. Translation: CASSPGLFPFGQYF.

The CDR3 region has the DNA TGTGCCAGCAGTGCGGGCGGGGGGCCCCAGCATTTT. Encoded protein: CASSAGGGPQHF. The chain uses TRBV6-5 and TRBJ1-5, with D possibly TRBD1 on 5 matching bases. Trimming removed 5 bases at V and 9 bases at J, with 11 bases between. Per the germline V gene, CDR1 is MNHEY and CDR2 is SVGAGI. This CDR3 is built from 12 residues.

This clonotype was recorded many times. The chain carries TRBV6-2 or TRBV6-3 and TRBJ2-1, with TRBD2 matching 13 bases. The germline V gene has CDR1 MNHEY and CDR2 SVGEGT. The CDR3 loop spans 18 amino acids. With 0 bases clipped from V and 3 bases from J, the junction kept 5 bases outside the gene matches. CDR3: CASSYSPTSGGFYNEQFF. DNA of the CDR3: TGTGCCAGCAGTTACTCTCCGACTAGCGGGGGGTTCTACAATGAGCAGTTCTTC.

This clonotype has only a few counts. The J gene is TRBJ2-3, the V gene TRBV4-3; 9 bases line up with TRBD1. This CDR3 is built from 15 residues. The germline gives CDR1 LGHNA, CDR2 YSLEER. V lost 4 bases to trimming and J lost 5 bases; unmatched junction nucleotides: 7. The CDR3 protein is CASSPSGTGRDTQYF. In DNA form, the CDR3 reads TGCGCCAGCAGCCCTTCCGGGACAGGGAGAGATACGCAGTATTTT.

This clonotype was counted only a few times. J is TRBJ2-5 and V is TRBV11-3; TRBD2 matches at 10 bases. The CDR3 contains 18 residues. Per germline, CDR1 SGHNT and CDR2 YENEEA. The J segment lost 2 bases and the V segment lost 1 base, leaving 10 bases of the junction unmatched. In DNA form, the CDR3 reads TGTGCCAGCAGCTTAGGGACTAGCGGTGGCCTGGGGCAAGAGACCCAGTACTTC. This gives the protein CASSLGTSGGLGQETQYF.

This clonotype turned up a few times. The chain recombines TRBV4-3 with TRBJ2-1; TRBD1 or TRBD2 may be the D gene (6 bases each). The CDR3 loop spans 17 amino acids. V was pared by 2 bases and J by 0 bases, with 14 bases between. Germline V gives CDR1 LGHNA, CDR2 YSLEER. The CDR3 sequence: CASSQWGAGSSYNEQFF. DNA of the CDR3: TGCGCCAGCAGCCAATGGGGGGCGGGGAGCTCCTACAATGAGCAGTTCTTC.

This clonotype was counted between two and nine times. The rearrangement joins TRBV10-3 to TRBJ1-2, with TRBD1 as a possible D gene (6 bases). The CDR3 sequence is 13 residues long. V lost 8 bases and J lost 0, with 10 bases in between. Germline lookup yields CDR1 ENHRY and CDR2 SYGVKD. CDR3 region: CAIRDTTNYGYTF. DNA for the CDR3: TGTGCCATCCGGGACACAACTAACTATGGCTACACCTTC.

This rearrangement joins TRBV7-2 to TRBJ2-1; TRBD2 agrees at 10 bases. V was clipped by 7 bases and J by 7 bases; unmatched bases: 10. The CDR3 covers 15 residues. From germline, CDR1 is SGHTA and CDR2 FQGNSA. In DNA, the CDR3 is TGTGCCAGCACCCTAGCGGGGGCCTTGGGAAATGAGCAGTTCTTC. Its translation: CASTLAGALGNEQFF.

The chain has TRBV7-9 and TRBJ2-3; 11 bases line up with TRBD2. The V segment lost 5 bases and the J segment 0 bases; nucleotides outside the gene matches: 4. The CDR3 runs 16 residues. Germline-derived CDR1 and CDR2 are SEHNR and FQNEAQ (reference sequence). In DNA form, the CDR3 reads TGTGCCAGCAGCCCCTGGACTAGCGGGAGCACAGATACGCAGTATTTT. It is translated as CASSPWTSGSTDTQYF.

The chain has TRBV6-2 or TRBV6-3 and TRBJ2-1; 10 nucleotides align to TRBD1. Per germline, CDR1 MNHEY and CDR2 SVGEGT. The CDR3 is 15 amino acids. The junction had 10 bases not matched to a gene; V was cut back by 4 bases and J by 10 bases. CDR3 loop: CASSSPGQGTDEQFF. In DNA, the CDR3 is TGTGCCAGCAGTTCCCCGGGACAGGGGACCGACGAGCAGTTCTTC.

In this sample, this clonotype turned up a few times. V and J are TRBV5-1 and TRBJ2-5, with D perhaps matching TRBD2 (6 bases). Germline V gene data show CDR1 as SGHRS and CDR2 as YFSETQ. CDR3 length equals 15 residues. V lost 4 bases and J lost 1, with 14 bases in between. CDR3 in DNA: TGCGCCAGCAGCGCATTGGGGACTTCCCAAGAGACCCAGTACTTC. Translation gives CASSALGTSQETQYF.

The chain couples TRBV2 to TRBJ1-2; perhaps TRBD1 as D (5 bases). Germline V gives CDR1 SNHLY, CDR2 FYNNEI. Trimming cost V 0 bases and J 7 bases, with 15 bases left between them. CDR3 length: 15 amino acids. The CDR3: CASSEALQGTGGYTF. DNA for the CDR3: TGTGCCAGCAGTGAAGCGCTTCAAGGGACGGGTGGCTACACCTTC.

This clonotype came up a few times. This rearrangement joins TRBV12-3 or TRBV12-4 to TRBJ1-1; D is undetermined. The CDR3 runs to 13 residues. Trimming removed 7 bases from V and 5 bases from J, with 14 bases in between. CDR3 nucleotides: TGTGCCAGCAAGGTACGTTCGGGGACTGAAGCTTTCTTT. This sequence encodes CASKVRSGTEAFF.

The chain has TRBV6-2 or TRBV6-3 and TRBJ2-4, with D perhaps being TRBD1 or TRBD2 (5 bases each). Trimming stripped 2 bases from V and 6 bases from J, with 5 bases between. This CDR3 contains 12 residues. Germline CDR1 MNHEY, CDR2 SVGEGT. The CDR3 loop reads CASSYGTNIQYF. CDR3 coding DNA: TGTGCCAGCAGTTACGGGACAAACATTCAGTACTTC.

This chain connects TRBV5-1 to TRBJ1-2; the D is unclear. This CDR3 spans 13 amino acids. Germline CDR1 reads SGHRS; CDR2 reads YFSETQ. Trimming removed 4 bases at V and 3 bases at J, with 10 bases between. In DNA form, the CDR3 reads TGCGCCAGCAGCGACGACATGGACTATGGCTACACCTTC. The encoded protein is CASSDDMDYGYTF.

J is TRBJ1-6 and V is TRBV7-2; D uncertain. This CDR3 contains 14 residues. CDR1 and CDR2 (germline): SGHTA, FQGNSA. Trimming cost V 5 bases and J 8 bases, with 13 bases left between them. CDR3 nucleotide sequence: TGTGCCAGCAGCCCCCAAGGGATGTATTCACCCCTCCACTTT. Its protein product is CASSPQGMYSPLHF.